This TCR beta chain was recovered during a study of T cell responses to AZD1222 COVID-19 vaccine. About the study: Second-dose intervals near 4 or 12 weeks were combined. Study results and limitations: Donors, mostly white British, included more females; clonal diversity was possibly underestimated. Dominant at 160-218 and 743-854, vaccine-associated CD4 TCRs also spanned spike.

This clone was seen only a few times. Its antigen is currently unknown. The repertoire was sequenced with immunoSEQ multiplex PCR; TCRdb's copy has only in-frame clones and lacks some. The sample holds more than 150,000 clones, about nine tenths seen once. Germline CDR1 is SSHAT and CDR2 is FNYEAQ (reference sequence). The CDR3 sequence is 14 residues long. Trimming cost V 2 bases and J 2 bases, with 9 bases left between them. V is TRBV7-7 and J is TRBJ2-5, with D tentatively TRBD1 (5 bases). The sample here was peripheral blood, taken on day 0 of AZD1222 vaccination. The sequence came from an adult in good health. The CDR3 region is CASSLQGRQETQYF. Here the CDR3 DNA reads TGTGCCAGCAGCTTACAGGGTAGACAAGAGACCCAGTACTTC.